This T cell receptor (beta chain) emerged from a study of OX40 agonist ivuxolimab in advanced cancers. Turning to the study itself: Patients were infused with ivuxolimab every 2 weeks at 0.01 to 10 mg/kg.

The assay was immunoSEQ multiplex PCR, and TCRdb's table has in-frame clones only and misses some. The table shows some 58,000 clones, with over 80% occurring only once. As regards this clone: Its target is unknown.

Study findings and constraints: No determination was made of the antigen specificity of the expanded peripheral T cells.

Germline assignment: CDR1 SGHTA and CDR2 FQGNSA. CDR3 length: 14 residues. V was trimmed by 4 bases and J by 5 bases, leaving 12 bases between them. This chain uses TRBV7-2 with TRBJ2-1; D gene uncertain. The source is an adult with an advanced solid tumor such as melanoma, head and neck, liver or kidney cancer. Sequenced material: CD4+ or CD8+ T cells sorted from blood, taken in a trial of the OX40 agonist ivuxolimab. CDR3 protein: CASSSLGSNNEQFF. As DNA, the CDR3 is TGTGCCAGCAGCTCACTCGGGTCAAACAATGAGCAGTTCTTC.